The next 26 T cell receptor beta chains were all read from a single sample in a study of T-cell reconstitution after alpha-beta-depleted transplantation in children. Unique molecular identifiers were incorporated when the TCRbeta library was constructed. Each CDR3 protein gets one entry after TCRdb re-called the PCR reads with MiXCR. This table has 200,000 to 250,000 distinct CDR3 sequences, about 8.2% appearing once. Here the sequenced sample was PBMCs, mostly from graft donor cells, taken 360 days after TCRalphabeta/CD19-depleted stem cell transplant. These receptors all stem from a male patient aged 2 to 10 who had a stem cell transplant for acute myeloid leukemia, so the T cells may come from the graft donor.

This clonotype was picked up a small number of times. The chain has TRBV14 and TRBJ2-3; no definite D call. This CDR3 spans 15 amino acids. The germline V gene encodes CDR1 SGHDN and CDR2 FVKESK. Trimming stripped 0 bases from V and 7 bases from J, with 14 bases between. The CDR3 nucleotides are TGTGCCAGCAGCCAAGACGGCGCCACCGGTTATACGCAGTATTTT. This translates into CASSQDGATGYTQYF.

This clonotype was counted many times. The CDR3 nucleotides are TGTGCCAGCTCACCCAACAGGGCGGACTACAATGAGCAGTTCTTC. Protein: CASSPNRADYNEQFF. The chain couples TRBV18 to TRBJ2-1, with D possibly matching TRBD1 (6 bases). Germline CDR1 and CDR2: KGHSH and LQKENI. V lost 3 bases to trimming and J lost 3 bases, with 12 bases between them. This CDR3 region has 15 residues.

This clonotype came up a few times. The CDR3 sequence is CASCPGQLNEKLFF. CDR3 coding DNA: TGCGCCAGCTGCCCGGGACAGTTAAATGAAAAACTGTTTTTT. The chain employs TRBV5-1 and TRBJ1-4; 7 nucleotides agree with TRBD1. In germline, CDR1 is SGHRS, CDR2 YFSETQ. This CDR3 is 14 amino acids long. The ends lost 7 bases at V and 5 bases at J; junction bases unmatched: 8.

The chain joins TRBV6-5 to TRBJ1-6, with a tentative D call TRBD1 (5 bases). V dropped 4 bases and J dropped 4 bases, with 17 bases sitting between them. The CDR3 runs to 17 residues. Germline CDR1 reads MNHEY; CDR2 reads SVGAGI. The CDR3 here is CASSWTPGRIYNSPLHF. The CDR3 bases are TGTGCCAGCAGTTGGACCCCGGGACGCATTTATAATTCACCCCTCCACTTT.

Only a few counts were recorded for this clonotype. This rearrangement joins TRBV3-1 to TRBJ2-7; the match to TRBD1 covers 7 bases. The germline V gene has CDR1 LGHDT and CDR2 YNNKEL (reference sequence). The V segment lost 6 bases and the J segment 3 bases; nucleotides outside the gene matches: 2. The CDR3 is made up of 12 amino acids. Here the CDR3 reads CASRNRGYEQYV. In nucleotides, the CDR3 is TGTGCCAGCAGAAACAGGGGCTACGAGCAGTACGTC.

This clonotype was seen many times. V gene TRBV20-1 combines with J gene TRBJ2-1, with 7 bases fitting TRBD1. Germline V gene lookup returns CDR1 DFQATT and CDR2 SNEGSKA (reference sequence). This CDR3 is 13 amino acids long. Trimming removed 1 base from V and 5 bases from J; junction bases left unmatched: 2. As DNA, the CDR3 is TGCAGTGCTAGAGTGCAGGGGGACAATGAGCAGTTCTTC. Translating it yields CSARVQGDNEQFF.

The rearrangement uses TRBV12-3 or TRBV12-4 and TRBJ2-5; 13 nucleotides match TRBD2. The CDR3 is made up of 17 amino acids. With V trimmed by 6 bases and J by 6 bases, 13 bases remained unmatched. The CDR3 coding sequence is TGTGCCAGCAGCCATAGGACTAGCGGGAGCGGGGGGAAGACCCAGTACTTC. Its protein product is CASSHRTSGSGGKTQYF.

This rearrangement joins TRBV5-1 to TRBJ2-1; 8 nucleotides agree with TRBD2. V shed 4 bases and J 3 bases; nucleotides not matched to a gene: 6. The germline V gene has CDR1 SGHRS and CDR2 YFSETQ. The CDR3 runs 15 residues. The CDR3 spells CASSLRGGLYNEQFF. CDR3 in DNA: TGCGCCAGCAGCCTACGGGGGGGCCTCTACAATGAGCAGTTCTTC.

In this sample, this clonotype turned up many times. CDR3 region: CASSLGTSGYYEQYF. Written as DNA, the CDR3 is TGTGCCAGCAGCTTGGGGACTAGCGGGTACTACGAGCAGTACTTC. The rearrangement uses TRBV7-2 and TRBJ2-7, with 12 bases lining up with TRBD2. Trimming cost V 3 bases and J 3 bases; bases outside gene matches: 3. The CDR3 extends over 15 amino acids. Germline CDR1 reads SGHTA; CDR2 reads FQGNSA. Full variable domain (remainder filled in from reference TRBV7-2 and TRBJ2-7): GAGVSQSPSNKVTEKGKDVELRCDPISGHTALYWYRQSLGQGLEFLIYFQGNSAPDKSGLPSDRFSAERTGGSVSTLTIQRTQQEDSAVYLCASSLGTSGYYEQYFGPGTRLTVT.

This clonotype was detected many times. The rearrangement links TRBV15 to TRBJ2-5; D unclear. CDR3 length: 12 residues. V lost 1 base to trimming and J lost 6 bases, with 6 bases between them. Germline assignment: CDR1 LNHNV and CDR2 YYDKDF (reference sequence). CDR3 residues: CATSRGKKTQYF. The CDR3 nucleotides are TGTGCCACCAGCAGAGGGAAAAAGACCCAGTACTTC.

The chain joins TRBV4-3 to TRBJ2-7; 8 bases align to TRBD2. The CDR3 is made up of 18 amino acids. V was pared by 0 bases and J by 2 bases, with 12 bases of the junction left unmatched. The V gene's germline CDR1 is LGHNA and CDR2 YSLEER. The CDR3 coding sequence is TGCGCCAGCAGCCAAGATCCCGGGGGGAGCGGGAGTACCTACGAGCAGTACTTC. Encoded protein: CASSQDPGGSGSTYEQYF.

This clonotype was seen many times. The rearrangement uses TRBV12-3 or TRBV12-4 and TRBJ2-5; 14 nucleotides match TRBD2. With 5 bases clipped from V and 5 bases from J, the junction kept 4 bases outside the gene matches. CDR3 size: 15 residues. The CDR3 sequence: CASSPGLAGAETQYF. The CDR3 DNA sequence: TGTGCCAGCAGTCCGGGACTAGCGGGGGCGGAGACCCAGTACTTC.

This clonotype was seen many times. The chain links TRBV6-1 to TRBJ2-5; D unresolved. Trimming removed 8 bases at V and 3 bases at J, with 4 bases between. CDR1 and CDR2 (germline): MNHNS, SASEGT. The CDR3 covers 10 residues. The CDR3 spells CASLKETQYF. The DNA for the CDR3 is TGTGCCAGCTTGAAAGAGACCCAGTACTTC.

Only one count was recorded for this clonotype. A much larger clone sits a single nucleotide away, making a read error possible. The chain joins TRBV7-7 to TRBJ1-1; D not certain. The germline V gene has CDR1 SSHAT and CDR2 FNYEAQ (reference sequence). The CDR3 extends over 13 amino acids. The CDR3 is CASSLALNTEAFF. The CDR3 DNA reads TGTGCTAGCAGCTTAGCGTTGAACACTGAAGCTTTCTTT.

This clonotype was seen a few times. The chain joins TRBV12-3 or TRBV12-4 to TRBJ2-1, with 16 positions matching TRBD2. CDR3 length equals 20 residues. The junction had 11 bases not matched to a gene; V was cut back by 6 bases and J by 0 bases. In DNA, the CDR3 is TGTGCCAGCAGCGGTATTGGGACTAGCGGGAGGGCAAGCTCCTACAATGAGCAGTTCTTC. It translates to CASSGIGTSGRASSYNEQFF.

The rearrangement uses TRBV7-9 and TRBJ2-7, with 8 bases fitting TRBD2. CDR1 and CDR2 (germline): SEHNR, FQNEAQ (reference sequence). The CDR3 sequence is 14 residues long. J lost 6 bases, V lost 6 bases, and 10 bases had no gene match. CDR3 loop: CASSRSGNNGEQYF. The CDR3 DNA reads TGTGCCAGCAGTCGTAGCGGGAATAATGGCGAGCAGTACTTC.

This clonotype was counted a few times. This chain links TRBV4-3 with TRBJ2-1; no reliable D call. Per germline, CDR1 LGHNA and CDR2 YSLEER. V gave up 0 bases and J gave up 8 bases, with 11 bases separating them. CDR3 size: 14 residues. The CDR3 region is CASSQDMETYEQFF. The CDR3, as DNA: TGCGCCAGCAGCCAAGATATGGAAACGTATGAGCAGTTCTTC.

As concerns this clonotype: The junction departs from the called germline gene at one end, perhaps through a read error. The genes are TRBV25-1 and TRBJ2-4, with 9 nucleotides matching TRBD1. The CDR3 is made up of 16 amino acids. Germline CDR1 is MGHDK and CDR2 is SYGVNS. The CDR3 region is CASSERDRVRENSQYF. CDR3 in DNA: TGTGCCAGCAGTGAAAGGGACAGGGTCAGAGAAAACAGTCAGTACTTC.

This clonotype was detected ten times or more. Compared with germline, one end of the junction differs, possibly owing to a read error. The V and J genes are TRBV12-3 or TRBV12-4 and TRBJ2-7; possibly TRBD1 for D (5 bases). CDR3 length: 13 residues. Here the CDR3 reads CASSTQGSDEQYF. CDR3 DNA sequence: TGTGCCAGCAGTACTCAGGGCTCCGACGAGCAGTACTTC.

This clonotype has ten or more counts. As DNA, the CDR3 is TGCGCCAGCAGCTTGAAGTACCAGAGGCCGAACACCGGGGAGCTGTTTTTT. The encoded protein is CASSLKYQRPNTGELFF. The chain couples TRBV5-1 to TRBJ2-2; D gene unclear. Trimming left V 1 base short and J 0 bases short, with 13 bases between. CDR1 SGHRS and CDR2 YFSETQ come from the germline V gene. This CDR3 is 17 amino acids long.

A few counts support this clonotype. This chain connects TRBV6-5 to TRBJ1-2; weak D call: TRBD1 (5 bases). The germline CDR1 and CDR2 sequences are MNHEY and SVGAGI. The CDR3 has 13 residues. Trimming left V 7 bases short and J 2 bases short, with 11 bases between. CDR3 coding DNA: TGTGCCAGCAAGATGGACAAGAACTATGGCTACACCTTC. Protein product: CASKMDKNYGYTF.

This clonotype was recorded at least ten times. This chain joins TRBV7-9 and TRBJ1-1, with D possibly TRBD1 on 6 matching bases. Trimming stripped 1 base from V and 7 bases from J, with 13 bases between. CDR1 and CDR2 from the germline V gene are SEHNR and FQNEAQ (reference sequence). This CDR3 region has 14 residues. The CDR3, as DNA: TGTGCCAGCAGCTTAGGTTCCAGGGGTGGTGAAGCTTTCTTT. It is translated as CASSLGSRGGEAFF.

The CDR3 loop reads CASRPPEGRAGRNQPQHF. The CDR3 coding sequence is TGTGCCAGCAGGCCACCCGAGGGCAGGGCAGGGCGCAATCAGCCCCAGCATTTT. The J gene is TRBJ1-5, the V gene TRBV28; a weak D match, TRBD1 (5 bases). V shed 6 bases and J shed 2 bases, with 23 bases lying between them. Per the germline V gene, CDR1 is MDHEN and CDR2 is SYDVKM. The CDR3 spans 18 residues.

The chain combines TRBV7-2 with TRBJ2-7, with TRBD2 matching 8 bases. Per the germline V gene, CDR1 is SGHTA and CDR2 is FQGNSA. Germline trimming cut 3 bases from V and 6 bases from J; bases unmatched to any gene: 4. CDR3 length equals 13 residues. The CDR3 sequence: CASSFQRELEQYF. In DNA, the CDR3 is TGTGCCAGCAGCTTCCAGCGGGAGCTCGAGCAGTACTTC.

This clonotype was detected ten times or more. J is TRBJ2-5 and V is TRBV29-1, with a tentative D call TRBD1 (6 bases). V was pared by 4 bases and J by 3 bases, with 9 bases between. CDR3 length equals 12 residues. CDR1 SQVTM and CDR2 ANQGSEA come from the germline V gene. In DNA form, the CDR3 reads TGCAGCGTTGTTGGACAGAAAGAGACCCAGTACTTC. Residues: CSVVGQKETQYF.

The V gene is TRBV18, the J gene TRBJ1-2; D is ambiguous. The CDR3 consists of 12 residues. Trimming stripped 0 bases from V and 5 bases from J, with 4 bases between. Looked up from germline, CDR1 is KGHSH and CDR2 is LQKENI. The CDR3 DNA reads TGTGCCAGCTCACCACCGGGATATGGCTACACCTTC. Translating gives CASSPPGYGYTF. Full variable domain (missing parts from reference TRBV18 and TRBJ1-2): NAGVMQNPRHLVRRRGQEARLRCSPMKGHSHVYWYRQLPEEGLKFMVYLQKENIIDESGMPKERFSAEFPKEGPSILRIQQVVRGDSAAYFCASSPPGYGYTFGSGTRLTVV.